One sample yielded the 20 T cell receptor beta chains listed below, sequenced in a study of blood T cell repertoires in COVID-19. Generated by immunoSEQ multiplex PCR, the TCRdb table keeps only in-frame clones and is missing some. The repertoire holds 200,000 to 250,000 clones, with around nine tenths as singletons. The specimen sequenced was PBMCs or T cells enriched from blood (not recorded which). Receptors were obtained from a woman aged 45-65 years with acute COVID-19.

This chain connects TRBV6-6 to TRBJ1-5, with TRBD1 matching 8 bases. This CDR3 has 13 residues. Trimming removed 5 bases from V and 7 bases from J; junction bases left unmatched: 4. Per the germline V gene, CDR1 is MNHNY and CDR2 is SVGAGI (reference sequence). The CDR3 sequence is CASSGDRGQPQHF. In DNA, the CDR3 is TGTGCCAGCAGTGGAGACAGGGGCCAGCCCCAGCATTTT.

V is TRBV11-2 and J is TRBJ1-2; 10 bases are a match to TRBD1. CDR3 length equals 14 residues. The germline gives CDR1 SGHAT, CDR2 FQNNGV. V lost 5 bases, J lost 6 bases, and 6 bases stayed unmatched. The CDR3 bases are TGTGCCAGCAGCATTTGGACAGGGGGTAATGGCTACACCTTC. Protein product: CASSIWTGGNGYTF.

V gene TRBV7-2 combines with J gene TRBJ2-1, with 10 bases aligning to TRBD2. The ends lost 3 bases at V and 3 bases at J; junction bases unmatched: 2. Germline lookup yields CDR1 SGHTA and CDR2 FQGNSA. This CDR3 is built from 15 residues. The CDR3 DNA is TGTGCCAGCAGCTTTACTAGCGGGATCTACAATGAGCAGTTCTTC. Amino acids: CASSFTSGIYNEQFF.

The V and J genes are TRBV30 and TRBJ2-1; 7 positions agree with TRBD2. CDR1 and CDR2 (germline): GTSNPN, SVGIG (reference sequence). The CDR3 covers 13 residues. J lost 9 bases, V lost 2 bases, and 7 bases had no gene match. Written as DNA, the CDR3 is TGTGCCTGGAGTATCAGCGGGATCCGTGAGCAGTTCTTC. It is translated as CAWSISGIREQFF.

V and J are TRBV27 and TRBJ2-3; D not certain. Germline CDR1 is MNHEY and CDR2 is SMNVEV (reference sequence). This CDR3 contains 13 residues. The V and J ends lost 2 bases and 5 bases respectively, with 8 bases between them. CDR3 DNA sequence: TGTGCCAGCAGTTTAGTAAACGGAGATACGCAGTATTTT. As protein: CASSLVNGDTQYF.

This sequence joins TRBV3-1 (or the pseudogene TRBV3-2) and TRBJ2-1, with 9 bases identical to TRBD2. Trimming took 2 bases from V and 2 from J; bases not matched to a gene: 7. CDR1 and CDR2 (germline): LGHDT, YNNKEL (reference sequence). The CDR3 extends over 17 amino acids. CDR3 DNA sequence: TGTGCCAGCAGCCAATTTTTAGCGGGAGACGCCTACAATGAGCAGTTCTTC. Amino acid sequence: CASSQFLAGDAYNEQFF.

The CDR3 coding sequence is TGTGCCAGCAGGTACGAGAATATATACAATGAGCAGTTCTTC. It codes for CASRYENIYNEQFF. This sequence joins TRBV7-2 and TRBJ2-1; D gene uncertain. This CDR3 contains 14 residues. CDR1 is SGHTA, CDR2 FQGNSA, per germline. V was shortened by 6 bases and J by 4 bases, with 13 bases between the two germline ends. The whole variable domain, remainder taken from reference TRBV7-2 and TRBJ2-1, is GAGVSQSPSNKVTEKGKDVELRCDPISGHTALYWYRQSLGQGLEFLIYFQGNSAPDKSGLPSDRFSAERTGGSVSTLTIQRTQQEDSAVYLCASRYENIYNEQFFGPGTRLTVL.

The chain carries TRBV9 and TRBJ2-3, with TRBD2 identical over 7 bases. CDR3 length: 15 amino acids. V shed 0 bases and J 4 bases; nucleotides not matched to a gene: 5. Per germline, CDR1 SGDLS and CDR2 YYNGEE. The CDR3 nucleotides are TGTGCCAGCAGCGTAGACGGACTAGGGGCAGATACGCAGTATTTT. Amino acid sequence: CASSVDGLGADTQYF.

This chain joins TRBV28 and TRBJ1-1; weak D call: TRBD1 (6 bases). Trimming shortened V by 4 bases and J by 4 bases, and 25 bases separated the two germline ends. There are 18 residues in the CDR3. Germline loops: CDR1 MDHEN, CDR2 SYDVKM. The CDR3 coding sequence is TGTGCCAGCAGTTCGTTTCATGGGCAGGGGAGATTCTCCACTGAAGCTTTCTTT. Amino acids: CASSSFHGQGRFSTEAFF.

The chain recombines TRBV6-2 or TRBV6-3 with TRBJ2-1; D unresolved. CDR3 length: 12 amino acids. Germline assignment: CDR1 MNHEY and CDR2 SVGEGT. V lost 2 bases to trimming and J lost 8 bases, with 7 bases between them. The chain's CDR3 is CASSYHRDEQFF. The DNA for the CDR3 is TGTGCCAGCAGTTACCATCGGGATGAGCAGTTCTTC.

The chain recombines TRBV19 with TRBJ1-2; D gene unclear. V shed 4 bases and J shed 4 bases, with 10 bases lying between them. This CDR3 is 13 amino acids long. Per the germline V gene, CDR1 is LNHDA and CDR2 is SQIVND (reference sequence). CDR3 sequence (DNA): TGTGCCAGTAGTACATCAGGTTTCTATGGCTACACCTTC. Its protein product is CASSTSGFYGYTF.

The V and J genes are TRBV18 and TRBJ2-5; tentative D call: TRBD1 (5 bases). Looked up from germline, CDR1 is KGHSH and CDR2 is LQKENI. There are 16 residues in the CDR3. V was clipped by 1 base and J by 5 bases, with 17 bases between them. The CDR3 sequence: CASSPRWQGGQETQYF. The CDR3 bases are TGTGCCAGCTCACCACGGTGGCAGGGCGGTCAGGAGACCCAGTACTTC.

The chain carries TRBV11-2 and TRBJ1-2; D is uncertain. V lost 0 bases, J lost 4 bases, and 3 bases lay in between. CDR1 and CDR2 (germline): SGHAT, FQNNGV. CDR3 length: 12 amino acids. CDR3 DNA: TGTGCCAGCAGCTTAGACGGCTATGGCTACACCTTC. Amino acid sequence: CASSLDGYGYTF.

The V and J genes are TRBV4-3 and TRBJ2-3; TRBD2 matches at 7 bases. This CDR3 has 14 residues. V lost 5 bases, J lost 0 bases, and 2 bases stayed unmatched. Germline V CDR1 and CDR2: LGHNA, YSLEER. This CDR3 reads CASSFSGSTDTQYF. CDR3 in DNA: TGCGCCAGCAGCTTTAGCGGGAGCACAGATACGCAGTATTTT.

In its sample, this clone was seen once. The chain uses TRBV7-9 and TRBJ2-7; 12 nucleotides line up with TRBD1. CDR3 length equals 16 residues. CDR1 is SEHNR, CDR2 FQNEAQ, per germline (reference sequence). V was clipped by 4 bases and J by 3 bases; unmatched bases: 7. For the CDR3, the DNA is TGTGCCAGCAGCTCCGGGACAGGGGGCTATGGCTACGAGCAGTACTTC. This codes for CASSSGTGGYGYEQYF.

This chain links TRBV7-3 with TRBJ2-7; 13 bases are shared with TRBD2. Germline CDR1 and CDR2: SGHTA and FQGTGA. CDR3 size: 14 residues. Trimming took 5 bases from V and 7 from J; bases not matched to a gene: 5. The CDR3 sequence is CASSVLAGGVEQYF. CDR3 nucleotide sequence: TGTGCCAGCAGCGTACTAGCGGGAGGGGTTGAGCAGTACTTC.

V and J are TRBV9 and TRBJ2-1, with a possible D match to TRBD2 (6 bases). Germline CDR1 is SGDLS and CDR2 is YYNGEE. V lost 4 bases and J 5 bases, leaving 19 bases between the germline ends. The CDR3 covers 16 residues. The CDR3 loop reads CASSIDGLAKNNEQFF. The CDR3 DNA is TGTGCCAGCAGCATCGACGGGCTAGCGAAAAACAATGAGCAGTTCTTC.

The V and J genes are TRBV3-1 (or the pseudogene TRBV3-2) and TRBJ2-1; 7 positions match TRBD2. Germline values: CDR1 LGHDT, CDR2 YNNKEL (reference sequence). The junction had 7 bases not matched to a gene; V was cut back by 1 base and J by 7 bases. The CDR3 has 15 residues. The CDR3 DNA follows: TGTGCCAGCAGCCAAGGGGGCGGGAGTAGGAATGAGCAGTTCTTC. It yields the protein CASSQGGGSRNEQFF.

This clone appeared once. This chain links TRBV2 with TRBJ1-6, with 7 bases aligning to TRBD1. The CDR3 runs 15 residues. Per the germline V gene, CDR1 is SNHLY and CDR2 is FYNNEI. V gave up 5 bases and J gave up 7 bases; unmatched junction bases: 8. The CDR3, as DNA: TGTGCCAGCAGTCCACGACAGGGATTCAATTCACCCCTCCACTTT. Protein product: CASSPRQGFNSPLHF.

The genes are TRBV7-9 and TRBJ2-7; TRBD2 matches 11 bases. Losses at the gene ends were 1 base for V and 6 bases for J; bases not matched to a gene: 5. The CDR3 contains 15 residues. CDR1 SEHNR and CDR2 FQNEAQ come from the germline V gene (reference sequence). In DNA form, the CDR3 reads TGTGCCAGCAGCTTAGTCTCTAGCGGGAGGACCGAGCAGTACTTC. This codes for CASSLVSSGRTEQYF.